These 2 T cell receptor beta chains came from one sample sequenced in a study of identical twins. TCRdb passed the 5' RACE reads through MiXCR, listing each CDR3 protein once. Of around 250,000 distinct CDR3 sequences listed, about 13% were seen once; the top ten hold 4%. The same data also went into a second study, on yellow fever vaccine responses in identical twins.

Source material: memory (CD45RO+) T cells sorted from blood. These receptor sequences come from a woman between 18 and 29 years old in good health.

The V gene is TRBV29-1, the J gene TRBJ2-3; TRBD2 aligns across 10 bases. The CDR3 length is 16 residues. Unmatched junction bases numbered 6, after V lost 3 bases and J lost 0 bases. The germline V gene encodes CDR1 SQVTM and CDR2 ANQGSEA. Here the CDR3 DNA reads TGCAGCGTTGATGGCGCTAGCGGGAGTAGCACAGATACGCAGTATTTT. Translated, it gives CSVDGASGSSTDTQYF.

This clonotype appeared a few times. The CDR3 coding sequence is TGTGCCAGCAGCAAAGCGGTCTACAATGAGCAGTTCTTC. The encoded protein is CASSKAVYNEQFF. This sequence joins TRBV7-2 and TRBJ2-1; tentative D call: TRBD2 (5 bases). This CDR3 is 13 amino acids long. Trimming pared 5 bases from V and 3 bases from J, leaving 8 bases between. Germline-derived CDR1 and CDR2 are SGHTA and FQGNSA.